The next 12 T cell receptor beta chains were all read from a single sample in a study of OX40 agonist ivuxolimab in advanced cancers. Sequenced by immunoSEQ multiplex PCR; TCRdb stores in-frame clones only, minus some. This sample carries some 70,000 clones, 87% of them seen once, and the ten largest clones take approximately 1.3%. Sample: CD4+ or CD8+ T cells sorted from blood, taken in a trial of the OX40 agonist ivuxolimab. The source is an adult with an advanced solid tumor such as melanoma, head and neck, liver or kidney cancer.

This clone was found a few times. The CDR3 here is CASSESGLAGDTDTQYF. In DNA form, the CDR3 reads TGCGCCAGCAGTGAGTCCGGACTAGCGGGGGACACAGATACGCAGTATTTT. The gene calls are TRBV10-1 and TRBJ2-3; 13 bases agree with TRBD2. J lost 2 bases, V lost 0 bases, and 2 bases had no gene match. This CDR3 is built from 17 residues. Germline CDR1 reads WNHNN; CDR2 reads SYGVQD (reference sequence).

The genes are TRBV5-6 and TRBJ1-1; D is possibly TRBD1 (5 bases). Germline CDR1 SGHDT, CDR2 YYEEEE. The CDR3 is 14 residues long. V lost 5 bases to trimming and J lost 6 bases, with 17 bases between them. DNA for the CDR3: TGTGCCAGCAGAACTTGGGGGAGTATCTCTGAAGCTTTCTTT. It is translated as CASRTWGSISEAFF.

V and J are TRBV5-6 and TRBJ2-7; no definite D call. The germline gives CDR1 SGHDT, CDR2 YYEEEE. The CDR3 runs 15 residues. Trimming took 6 bases from V and 3 from J, leaving 19 bases between them. The CDR3 spells CASTSSGLRYYEQYF. The CDR3 nucleotides are TGTGCCAGCACCTCTTCCGGCCTAAGGTACTACGAGCAGTACTTC.

This sequence joins TRBV5-5 and TRBJ1-2, with TRBD1 identical over 7 bases. V trimming: 4 bases; J trimming: 8 bases; junction bases outside the gene matches: 5. This CDR3 contains 12 residues. Germline assignment: CDR1 SGHKS and CDR2 YYEKEE (reference sequence). CDR3 residues: CASSPGQLGYTF. As DNA, the CDR3 is TGTGCCAGCAGCCCGGGACAGCTGGGCTACACCTTC. The full variable domain, with the rest looked up from reference TRBV5-5 and TRBJ1-2, is DAGVTQSPTHLIKTRGQQVTLRCSPISGHKSVSWYQQVLGQGPQFIFQYYEKEERGRGNFPDRFSARQFPNYSSELNVNALLLGDSALYLCASSPGQLGYTFGSGTRLTVV.

The CDR3 here is CASRAGLHTEAFF. As DNA, the CDR3 is TGTGCCAGCAGGGCAGGGCTACACACTGAAGCTTTCTTT. The chain joins TRBV6-5 to TRBJ1-1; D perhaps matches TRBD1 (5 bases). This CDR3 spans 13 amino acids. Germline-derived CDR1 and CDR2 are MNHEY and SVGAGI. Trimming removed 6 bases at V and 3 bases at J, with 11 bases between.

The gene calls are TRBV7-8 and TRBJ1-6; D is perhaps TRBD1 (5 bases). V was trimmed by 0 bases and J by 1 base, leaving 10 bases between them. The CDR3 is 17 residues long. In germline, CDR1 is SGHVS, CDR2 FQNEAQ. In DNA form, the CDR3 reads TGTGCCAGCAGCTTAGCTCCGTGGGGGTCCTATAATTCACCCCTCCACTTT. Its protein is CASSLAPWGSYNSPLHF.

This chain connects TRBV7-6 to TRBJ2-3; 9 bases map to TRBD2. The CDR3 is made up of 18 amino acids. In germline, CDR1 is SGHVS, CDR2 FNYEAQ. Trimming cost V 2 bases and J 0 bases; bases outside gene matches: 9. The CDR3 loop is CASSLTPSGATSTDTQYF. CDR3 sequence (DNA): TGTGCCAGCAGCTTAACCCCTAGCGGGGCCACTAGCACAGATACGCAGTATTTT.

This clone occurred once. The gene calls are TRBV6-1 and TRBJ2-3, with D possibly TRBD2 on 5 matching bases. V was trimmed by 8 bases and J by 6 bases, leaving 18 bases between them. The CDR3 has 14 residues. Germline V gene lookup returns CDR1 MNHNS and CDR2 SASEGT. The CDR3 DNA reads as TGTGCCAGCCGTACAGAGATCGGCGGGGATACGCAGTATTTT. It encodes CASRTEIGGDTQYF.

The V and J genes are TRBV2 and TRBJ2-1; 7 bases map to TRBD2. The CDR3 length is 14 residues. V trimming: 7 bases; J trimming: 1 base; junction bases outside the gene matches: 4. Per the germline V gene, CDR1 is SNHLY and CDR2 is FYNNEI. CDR3 amino acids: CASTGLVSYNEQFF. The CDR3 coding sequence is TGTGCCAGCACAGGACTAGTTTCCTACAATGAGCAGTTCTTC.

The V call is TRBV7-2, the J call TRBJ2-4, with D unresolved. The CDR3 loop spans 14 amino acids. V was cut by 2 bases and J by 0 bases, with 5 bases left in between. CDR1 SGHTA and CDR2 FQGNSA come from the germline V gene. The CDR3 reads CASSLLVAKNIQYF. The CDR3 DNA follows: TGTGCCAGCAGCTTATTAGTAGCCAAAAACATTCAGTACTTC.

The chain carries TRBV6-5 and TRBJ2-7, with 9 bases identical to TRBD1. Germline trimming cut 0 bases from V and 6 bases from J; bases unmatched to any gene: 6. This CDR3 spans 15 amino acids. Germline CDR1 and CDR2: MNHEY and SVGAGI. CDR3 sequence: CASSYSGQGLAEQYF. Written as DNA, the CDR3 is TGTGCCAGCAGTTACTCGGGACAGGGACTGGCCGAGCAGTACTTC.

The V and J genes are TRBV28 and TRBJ2-2, with D perhaps TRBD2 (7 bases). Trimming pared 4 bases from V and 5 bases from J, leaving 14 bases between. The CDR3 runs 15 residues. Germline CDR1 and CDR2: MDHEN and SYDVKM. The CDR3 loop is CASSYPGRGTGELFF. The CDR3, as DNA: TGTGCCAGCAGTTACCCGGGGAGGGGGACCGGGGAGCTGTTTTTT.